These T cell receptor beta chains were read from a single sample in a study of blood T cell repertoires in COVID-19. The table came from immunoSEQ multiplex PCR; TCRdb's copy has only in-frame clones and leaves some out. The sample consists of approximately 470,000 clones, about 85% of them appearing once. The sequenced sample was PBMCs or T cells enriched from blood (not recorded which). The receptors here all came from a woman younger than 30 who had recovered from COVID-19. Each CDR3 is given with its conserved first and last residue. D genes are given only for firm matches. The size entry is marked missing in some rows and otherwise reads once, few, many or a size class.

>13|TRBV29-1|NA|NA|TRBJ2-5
TGCAGCGTTCAGGTTACAGGTCAAGAGACCCAGTACTTC
CSVQVTGQETQYF
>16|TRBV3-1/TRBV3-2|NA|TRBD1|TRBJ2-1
TGTGCCAGCAGCCAAGATGGGACAGGGGCCAGGGGGGAGCAGTTCTTC
CASSQDGTGARGEQFF
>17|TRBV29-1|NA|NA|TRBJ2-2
TGCAGCGCCCGCCAGGCAGGCACCGCGTTCAACACCGGGGAGCTGTTTTTT
CSARQAGTAFNTGELFF
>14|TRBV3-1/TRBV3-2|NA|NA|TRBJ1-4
TGTGCCAGCAGCGCGACAGAGACTAATGAAAAACTGTTTTTT
CASSATETNEKLFF
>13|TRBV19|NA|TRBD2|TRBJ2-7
TGTGCCAGTAAACTAGCGGGGTCCTACGAGCAGTACTTC
CASKLAGSYEQYF
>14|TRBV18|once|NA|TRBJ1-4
TGTGCCAGCTCACCAACAAGGGCCGGGGAGAAACTGTTTTTT
CASSPTRAGEKLFF
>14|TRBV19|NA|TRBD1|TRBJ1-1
TGTGCCAGTTGCTTCTCCGGACAGGGAAGGAAAGCTTTCTTT
CASCFSGQGRKAFF
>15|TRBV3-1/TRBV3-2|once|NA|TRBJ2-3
TGTGCCAGCAGCCAAACCGCGGGGAGGACAGATACGCAGTATTTT
CASSQTAGRTDTQYF
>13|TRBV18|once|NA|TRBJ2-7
TGTGCCAGCTCACTTCGTTCAGGCGACGAGCAGTACTTC
CASSLRSGDEQYF
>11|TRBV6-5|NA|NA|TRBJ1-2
TGTGCCAGCAGTCCCGACAGTGGCTACACCTTC
CASSPDSGYTF
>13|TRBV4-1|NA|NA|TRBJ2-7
TGCGCCAGCAGCCCCTTGTCCTCCTACGAGCAGTACTTC
CASSPLSSYEQYF
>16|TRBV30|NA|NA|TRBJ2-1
TGTGCCTGGGCGGTAGGAAGTGACTCCTCCTACAATGAGCAGTTCTTC
CAWAVGSDSSYNEQFF
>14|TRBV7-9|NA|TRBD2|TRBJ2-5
TGTGCCAGCAGCAGCATAGCGGGGCAAGAGACCCAGTACTTC
CASSSIAGQETQYF
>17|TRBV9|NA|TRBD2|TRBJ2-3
TGTGCCAGCAGCGTAGGCTCGGGGGGGGGCGTCGCAGATACGCAGTATTTT
CASSVGSGGGVADTQYF
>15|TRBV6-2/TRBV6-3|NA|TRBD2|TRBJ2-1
TGTGCCAGCAGCATTAGCGGGGGGGACTACAATGAGCAGTTCTTC
CASSISGGDYNEQFF
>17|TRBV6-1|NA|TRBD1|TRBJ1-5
TGTGCCAGCAGTGGTGGGAGGGACAGGGAACTAGGGCAGCCCCAGCATTTT
CASSGGRDRELGQPQHF
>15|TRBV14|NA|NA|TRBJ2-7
TGTGCCAGCAGCACGGATTCATCTAGCTCCTACGAGCAGTACTTC
CASSTDSSSSYEQYF
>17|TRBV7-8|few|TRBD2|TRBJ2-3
TGTGCCAGCAGCCCCACAACTAGCGGGGGCCCCACAGATACGCAGTATTTT
CASSPTTSGGPTDTQYF
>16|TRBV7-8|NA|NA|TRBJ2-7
TGTGCCAGCAGCTTGTTCGTGAACTCCCTATCCTACGAGCAGTACTTC
CASSLFVNSLSYEQYF
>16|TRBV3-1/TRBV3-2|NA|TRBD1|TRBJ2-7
TGTGCCAGCAGCCGCGGCGACAGGGGCCCTACCTACGAGCAGTACTTC
CASSRGDRGPTYEQYF
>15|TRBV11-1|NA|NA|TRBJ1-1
TGTGCCAGCAGCGAAATGGACAGAGGGGACACTGAAGCTTTCTTT
CASSEMDRGDTEAFF
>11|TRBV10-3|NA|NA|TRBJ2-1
TGTGCCATCGGCGGTGGCAATGAGCAGTTCTTC
CAIGGGNEQFF
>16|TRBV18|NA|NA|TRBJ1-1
TGTGCCAGCTCACCCGCGAGGTGGGTGCTGAACACTGAAGCTTTCTTT
CASSPARWVLNTEAFF
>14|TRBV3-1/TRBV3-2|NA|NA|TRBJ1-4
TGTGCCAGCAGCCTCGATCGGGGAGGTGAAAAACTGTTTTTT
CASSLDRGGEKLFF
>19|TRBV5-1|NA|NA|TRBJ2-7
TGCGCCAGCAGCCGTTGGGGGTCAGGCGGGGTCCAAAGCGACTACGAGCAGTACTTC
CASSRWGSGGVQSDYEQYF
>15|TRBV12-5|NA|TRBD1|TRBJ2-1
TGTGCTAGTGGTCTGCCCGGACAGGGCAGTTATGAGCAGTTCTTC
CASGLPGQGSYEQFF